The 17 T cell receptor beta chains below come from one sample, sequenced in a study of blood T cell repertoires in COVID-19. The assay was immunoSEQ multiplex PCR, and TCRdb's table has in-frame clones only and misses some. The sample has about 120,000 clones; roughly 80% are singletons. Sequenced material: peripheral blood. The receptors originated from a man aged 60-69 years with acute or convalescent COVID-19.

This sequence joins TRBV29-1 and TRBJ2-3; 8 nucleotides match TRBD1. Germline V lookup: CDR1 SQVTM, CDR2 ANQGSEA. V lost 4 bases and J lost 5; bases outside the gene matches: 5. The CDR3 is 13 amino acids. CDR3 nucleotides: TGCAGCGTTGCGGCAGGGGGCATAGATACGCAGTATTTT. It is translated as CSVAAGGIDTQYF.

The chain has TRBV7-6 and TRBJ1-3, with D perhaps TRBD1 (6 bases). Deletions cut 0 bases from V and 4 bases from J, with 10 bases between. This CDR3 has 15 amino acids. CDR1 and CDR2 from the germline V gene are SGHVS and FNYEAQ. CDR3 sequence reads: CASSLAPTGGNTIYF. The CDR3 bases are TGTGCCAGCAGCTTAGCGCCGACAGGAGGAAACACCATATATTTT.

This chain joins TRBV6-2 or TRBV6-3 and TRBJ1-5; D unresolved. The CDR3 runs 13 residues. Looked up from germline, CDR1 is MNHEY and CDR2 is SVGEGT. The germline V and J ends were trimmed by 6 bases and 0 bases, with 6 bases remaining between them. The CDR3 sequence: CASSRNSNQPQHF. CDR3 bases: TGTGCCAGCAGCCGTAATAGCAATCAGCCCCAGCATTTT.

This chain uses TRBV6-1 with TRBJ2-7; the D gene is possibly TRBD1 (5 bases). Trimming removed 0 bases at V and 3 bases at J, with 12 bases between. Germline V gives CDR1 MNHNS, CDR2 SASEGT. The CDR3 totals 15 residues. The CDR3 DNA follows: TGTGCCAGCAGTGAAGCGGGCACAGGAAACTACGAGCAGTACTTC. It specifies CASSEAGTGNYEQYF.

In nucleotides, the CDR3 is TGTGCCAGCAGTTTAGCGGGCTGGCCCCAGCATTTT. Translation: CASSLAGWPQHF. The V call is TRBV12-3 or TRBV12-4, the J call TRBJ1-5; D gene uncertain. The CDR3 contains 12 residues. V lost 0 bases, J lost 9 bases, and 6 bases lay in between.

The J gene is TRBJ2-1, the V gene TRBV24-1; TRBD2 matches 8 bases. The V segment lost 3 bases and the J segment 6 bases; nucleotides outside the gene matches: 6. This CDR3 region has 15 residues. Germline lookup yields CDR1 KGHDR and CDR2 SFDVKD. CDR3 sequence: CATSDPGLAVNEQFF. CDR3 in DNA: TGTGCCACCAGTGATCCCGGACTAGCCGTCAATGAGCAGTTCTTC.

The V call is TRBV5-4, the J call TRBJ2-3; TRBD1 matches 8 bases. Germline CDR1 and CDR2: SGHNT and YYREEE (reference sequence). V trimming: 4 bases; J trimming: 5 bases; junction bases outside the gene matches: 18. The CDR3 totals 18 residues. CDR3 region: CASSTNGQGRGSIDTQYF. The DNA for the CDR3 is TGTGCCAGCAGCACTAACGGACAGGGCCGGGGAAGTATAGATACGCAGTATTTT.

This chain uses TRBV9 with TRBJ2-1; 13 nucleotides agree with TRBD2. CDR3 length equals 14 residues. CDR1 is SGDLS and CDR2 is YYNGEE in the germline V gene. Losses at the gene ends were 2 bases for V and 8 bases for J; bases not matched to a gene: 1. The CDR3: CASSVTSGGYEQFF. CDR3 nucleotides: TGTGCCAGCAGCGTGACTAGCGGGGGGTATGAGCAGTTCTTC.

V usage is TRBV25-1 and J usage is TRBJ2-2; 9 bases are shared with TRBD2. Looked up from germline, CDR1 is MGHDK and CDR2 is SYGVNS. Unmatched junction bases numbered 3, after V lost 7 bases and J lost 3 bases. The CDR3 loop spans 14 amino acids. CDR3 loop: CASTSGGHTGELFF. CDR3 sequence (DNA): TGTGCCAGCACGAGCGGGGGGCACACCGGGGAGCTGTTTTTT.

The chain is built from TRBV11-2 and TRBJ1-4; D uncertain. V was pared by 5 bases and J by 8 bases, with 9 bases between. Germline loops: CDR1 SGHAT, CDR2 FQNNGV. The CDR3 consists of 12 residues. CDR3 coding DNA: TGTGCCAGCAGCCGAACGACAGAAAAACTGTTTTTT. As protein: CASSRTTEKLFF.

The chain uses TRBV10-3 and TRBJ1-2; no clear D. V lost 10 bases and J 5 bases, leaving 14 bases between the germline ends. The germline V gene has CDR1 ENHRY and CDR2 SYGVKD. This CDR3 is 12 amino acids long. The CDR3 here is CANRRSGYGYTF. CDR3 sequence (DNA): TGTGCCAACAGACGGAGTGGATATGGCTACACCTTC.

V and J are TRBV6-5 and TRBJ2-2; 7 bases fit TRBD1. The CDR3 has 15 amino acids. V lost 7 bases and J lost 1; bases outside the gene matches: 6. Germline CDR1 is MNHEY and CDR2 is SVGAGI. The CDR3 DNA follows: TGTGCCAGCAAACTGGGACAGTTGAACACCGGGGAGCTGTTTTTT. This sequence encodes CASKLGQLNTGELFF.

This clone showed up just once. The rearrangement joins TRBV28 to TRBJ1-6, with D perhaps matching TRBD1 (5 bases). The germline CDR1 and CDR2 sequences are MDHEN and SYDVKM. CDR3 length equals 14 residues. V lost 6 bases, J lost 4 bases, and 10 bases lay in between. The CDR3 loop is CASRAGLYNSPLHF. The CDR3 bases are TGTGCCAGCAGGGCAGGGCTATATAATTCACCCCTCCACTTT. The whole variable domain, remainder taken from reference TRBV28 and TRBJ1-6, is DVKVTQSSRYLVKRTGEKVFLECVQDMDHENMFWYRQDPGLGLRLIYFSYDVKMKEKGDIPEGYSVSREKKERFSLILESASTNQTSMYLCASRAGLYNSPLHFGNGTRLTVT.

The chain combines TRBV24-1 with TRBJ2-5, with TRBD1 identical over 11 bases. Germline trimming cut 5 bases from V and 5 bases from J; bases unmatched to any gene: 9. CDR1 is KGHDR and CDR2 is SFDVKD in the germline V gene. This CDR3 has 16 amino acids. In nucleotides, the CDR3 is TGTGCCACCAGTGGATCGGGACAGGGGGTCCAGGAGACCCAGTACTTC. It encodes CATSGSGQGVQETQYF.

This clone was seen a few times. The chain combines TRBV2 with TRBJ2-3; D is unresolved. This CDR3 contains 15 residues. CDR1 is SNHLY and CDR2 is FYNNEI in the germline V gene. Between the trimmed V and J ends, which lost 0 bases and 2 bases, there was a span of 9 bases. The DNA of the CDR3 is TGTGCCAGCAGTGAAGCGGGCCCACCCACAGATACGCAGTATTTT. Its protein product is CASSEAGPPTDTQYF.

This clone was seen only a few times. The chain has TRBV14 and TRBJ2-6; the D gene is possibly TRBD2 (6 bases). CDR1 and CDR2 (germline): SGHDN, FVKESK. The V end lost 3 bases, the J end lost 0 bases, and 12 bases lay between the germline ends. The CDR3 spans 17 residues. CDR3 sequence reads: CASSQATGGSGANVLTF. CDR3 DNA sequence: TGTGCCAGCAGCCAGGCCACCGGGGGCTCTGGGGCCAACGTCCTGACTTTC.

This clone was detected only a few times. The chain carries TRBV10-2 and TRBJ2-5; D is perhaps TRBD2 (6 bases). The CDR3 consists of 14 residues. Trimming removed 4 bases at V and 1 base at J, with 10 bases between. Germline V gene lookup returns CDR1 WSHSY and CDR2 SAAADI. This CDR3 reads CASSAGGIQETQYF. For the CDR3, the DNA is TGCGCCAGCAGTGCGGGCGGGATCCAAGAGACCCAGTACTTC.